This is a list of T cell receptor beta chains from one sample in a study of CD8 T cells in Susac syndrome. TCRdb ran MiXCR on the immunoSEQ multiplex PCR reads and lists one entry per CDR3 protein. The sample contains some 300,000 distinct CDR3 sequences, 85% of which appear only once. The sample taken for sequencing was CD8+ T cells from PBMCs. These TCRs come from a human donor with multiple sclerosis. The conserved cysteine and the conserved F or W are not part of the CDR3 here. Fields, in order: J gene, V gene, CDR3 protein.

TRBJ2-2	TRBV20-1	SARAYRTAGDSNTGELF
TRBJ1-5	TRBV7-8	ASSPTYGGYQPQH
TRBJ1-2	TRBV12-3/TRBV12-4	ASSFRPGAQGYT
TRBJ2-5	TRBV7-2	ASSLANQETQY
TRBJ2-1	TRBV19	ASSVTSGRYNEQF
TRBJ2-7	TRBV9	ASSVVAGGYEQY
TRBJ1-1	TRBV19	ASSIGGIAEAF
TRBJ2-1	TRBV7-9	ASSRTSGRSSYNEQF
TRBJ1-1	TRBV5-1	ASSLTTGQGNTEAF
TRBJ2-1	TRBV6-2/TRBV6-3	ASSYSPSGSKYNEQF
TRBJ1-4	TRBV28	ASSLSPRGALNEKLF
TRBJ2-5	TRBV5-1	ASSLGQQQETQY
TRBJ2-5	TRBV21-1	ASSMEKTGSETQY
TRBJ2-7	TRBV7-9	ASSLREGRDEQY
TRBJ2-2	TRBV6-1	ASNKEDRAGTGELF
TRBJ1-3	TRBV7-9	ASPPEGPYSGNTIY
TRBJ2-5	TRBV27	ASSSPRGRYAETQY